This TCR beta chain was sequenced during a study of cytomegalovirus exposure and HLA in healthy donors (dated by TCRdb to between 2016 and 2019). Context from the whole study: An earlier analysis of a few hundred of the donors reported approximately 260 Gb of sequence data and 117 million unique TCR beta sequences obtained from about 170 million T cells. About 300 gigabases of sequencing data and tens of millions of unique TCR sequences were included in an early release covering roughly 600 HLA-typed donors. Of the roughly 400 genotyped donors, approximately 83% fell in the genetic ancestry cluster associated with self-reported Caucasian donors. The study was designed to test whether signatures of past pathogen exposure could be identified by cataloging public T cell receptors. The study used immunosequencing to profile the T cell repertoires of several hundred subjects and linked those repertoires to cytomegalovirus serostatus. Besides the first cohort of roughly 640 subjects, a separate validation cohort made up of some 110 different subjects was used. To predict cytomegalovirus infection status, the study combined high-throughput TCR immunosequencing, statistical association of individual TCRs with disease status, and machine learning. To study patterns of TCR occurrence, a later analysis re-analyzed previously published TCR beta repertoires from around 700 donors and added high-resolution HLA genotyping. Rather than drawing on any new phenotypic data, the later analysis identified candidate immune exposures from TCR beta sequences and the way those sequences occurred across donors. An earlier analysis of approximately 630 of the donors applied high-throughput TCR beta sequencing to assess whether each TCR beta V gene segment acted as functional or pseudogenic. Donor age, sex, ethnicity and CMV serostatus were compiled together with the repertoire data. Genome-wide SNP genotypes for about 65% of the 666 donors were used in a later genetic analysis, which treated that subset as a discovery cohort. Every discovery cohort repertoire had been produced on one sequencing platform. HLA typing included class I and class II loci at four-digit resolution. The number of donors typed differed by locus, with 629-630 for A, B, C, DRB1 and DQB1, around 520 for DQA1, nearly 610 for DPA1, and about 450 for DPB1. Because of strong linkage in the cohort, five DR-DQ haplotypes were treated as single units for association and clustering. Among about 410 genotyped donors of the cohort, an average of roughly 230,000 unique TCR beta nucleotide sequences was sequenced per donor, of which about 18% were non-productive.

Points on this clone: No antigen is known for it.

Library method: the immunoSEQ multiplex PCR assay. For the multiplex PCR, a mixture combining 60 forward primers for TCR Vbeta segments and 13 reverse primers for TCR Jbeta segments was used. The CDR3 region of rearranged TCR beta genes was amplified from genomic DNA with a multiplex PCR assay. The amplified TCR beta libraries were sequenced on the Illumina HiSeq System as 87-base-pair reads. As for the authors' bioinformatics: A later analysis counted approximately 84 million unique TCR beta chains across the 670 or so repertoires, and 9.5 million to 11 million of these chains were shared by at least two donors. To remove PCR and sequencing errors, raw reads were error-corrected and collapsed into unique sequences using a nearest-neighbor algorithm that merged closely related sequences. To assign V, D and J gene segments, CDR3 sequences were aligned to IMGT reference sequences. For a sequence to be retained, a match of at least six nucleotides to both a V gene segment and a J gene segment was required. Rearrangements were classified as productive when the CDR3 lacked stop codons and remained in frame with V and J, and all other rearrangements were classified as non-productive. Following IMGT convention, CDR3 was defined as the stretch from the second conserved V-encoded cysteine up to the conserved J-encoded phenylalanine. The earlier analysis of a few hundred of the donors excluded sequences that lacked an unambiguous match to a single V gene segment. An earlier analysis of 550 to 650 of the donors classified V segments as functional when productive rearrangements were above 56.7% and as segregating when the standard deviation between donors was above 5%. A statistical classification framework was built for diagnosing cytomegalovirus status from the catalog of TCR beta chain sequences. In a later analysis, V and J genes were assigned by comparing TCR nucleotide sequences against IMGT/GENE-DB human TR gene sequences. A later analysis assigned CDR3 sequences and most-parsimonious VDJ recombination scenarios with the TCRdist pipeline. In a later analysis, each TCR beta chain was defined by its CDR3 amino acid sequence together with its V-gene family, and reads lacking a unique V-gene family were excluded. As a way to deal with suspected cross-contamination and a sequencing artifact, a later analysis dropped nearly 600 nucleotide sequences that were highly shared and had low generation probability. In a later analysis, a clonal expansion index for each public chain was calculated from normalized within-repertoire ranks of inferred template counts. In a later analysis, generation probabilities were computed with a VDJ recombination model fitted to out-of-frame rearrangements, and the resulting probabilities were checked against IGoR. Hypergeometric tests were used in a later analysis to score TCR-TCR, TCR-HLA and TCR-CMV co-occurrence, with a repertoire-size bias correction applied to the TCR pairs. To estimate false discovery rates, a later analysis permuted the HLA or CMV assignments 20 times. In a later analysis, co-occurring TCRs were grouped using DBSCAN, and TCRdist sequence similarity was added for clustering within HLA-allele-positive subsets. Repertoires with fewer than 30,000 or more than 120,000 public chains, plus five repertoires with anomalous nucleotide sharing, were excluded from co-occurrence clustering. This immuneACCESS table, as held by TCRdb, lists in-frame sequences with V and J called but not all clones. Of the missing ones, under half trace to an unresolved V gene in checked studies; the others have no known cause. That table furnishes V, J and clone size, whereas the DNA furnished D and trimming. Per the sample table, the count is roughly 31,000 clones. In total, the top ten clones hold approximately 0.71% of the sample.

V loses 4 bases at its end and J loses 7 bases; junction bases beyond the gene matches: 7. The CDR3 holds 15 amino acids from the cysteine to the phenylalanine. The read is trimmed to its CDR3 DNA, 45 bases read in frame from base 1. CDR1 and CDR2 are read off the germline V gene as SGHTA and FQGNSA. Broader findings and caveats from the paper: A later genetic analysis associated a missense DCLRE1C variant with V-gene and J-gene trimming of TCR beta chains, and an independent cohort replicated the association. Correlated functional status among segregating V segments might reflect linkage disequilibrium, but an unknown experimental factor could not be ruled out. In an earlier analysis of roughly 560 of the donors, most TCR beta V segments were observed in productive rearrangements about 87% or about 30% of the time, broadly matching IMGT annotations. The classifier was reported to diagnose cytomegalovirus status with high specificity and sensitivity in both the original cohort and the validation cohort. Because counts were too low, about 18 rarely observed V segments, including chromosome 9 orphons, were left out of the earlier analysis of 500 to 650 of the donors. The authors suggested that the approach could potentially be generalized to other disease states and immunological phenotypes. Most CMV-associated TCR beta chains appeared to be HLA-restricted in a later analysis, and the HLA associations seemed to be driven largely by CMV exposure. A cluster of highly shared sequence variants was judged likely to be a technical artifact of the sequencing pipeline. The 87-base-pair reads could not distinguish some IMGT-functional V segments, including TRBV6-2 and TRBV6-3, so those segments were excluded. In a later analysis, HLA-associated TCR beta chains showed more clonal expansion and lower generation probabilities than non-associated chains that were equally common. According to a later analysis, parvovirus B19, influenza, CMV and Epstein-Barr virus appeared linked to several top co-occurrence clusters. Most TCR sequences were seen in very few donors, while some public TCRs were found in many individuals. This cohort had only TCR beta chains sequenced, and the lack of alpha or paired-chain data limited which features could be detected. In vitro tests confirmed that a few of the cytomegalovirus-associated TCR beta chains recognize cytomegalovirus antigens. A later genetic analysis reported fewer N-insertions in productive TCRs among donors in an Asian-associated ancestry cluster than the roughly 690-donor mean. According to a later analysis, TCR association rates differed among HLA loci, with DRB1 alleles showing the most associated TCRs and HLA-C alleles showing the fewest. When HLA alleles, especially DR and DQ, strongly co-occurred, TCR associations were difficult to assign to individual alleles. Immune exposure information for the cohort was limited to CMV serostatus. Presence/absence analyses assumed roughly uniform sequencing depth across donors, an assumption that may not hold. A total of fewer than 200 TCR beta chains were listed by the study as associated with cytomegalovirus. In a later analysis, some 17,000 TCR beta sequences were associated with specific HLA alleles at a false discovery rate of 0.05. A further reported finding was that TCR beta sequences accurately predicted the HLA-A and HLA-B alleles for most subjects in the first cohort. HLA typing was unavailable for some donors at each locus, so association tests used only the typed subset.

The cohort comprised approximately 700 healthy bone marrow donors. All cohort members were sampled while nominally healthy, although unrecorded immune exposures were likely present. The donor was CMV seronegative and was included in the group of 352 seronegative cohort members. A peripheral blood sample was collected from each donor, and TCR beta sequencing was performed on peripheral blood mononuclear cells. Genomic DNA was extracted from the blood cell samples with the Qiagen DNeasy Blood Extraction Kit. This receptor was obtained from a man aged 25 to 45 in good health and CMV-seronegative. Sequencing was performed on PBMCs. The chain is encoded by TRBV7-2 joined to TRBJ2-2, with 9 bases in between that match TRBD1. The sequence in DNA is TGTGCCAGCAGCTCGACACAGGGGGCGCGCGGGGAGCTGTTTTTT. Translated, this gives CASSSTQGARGELFF.